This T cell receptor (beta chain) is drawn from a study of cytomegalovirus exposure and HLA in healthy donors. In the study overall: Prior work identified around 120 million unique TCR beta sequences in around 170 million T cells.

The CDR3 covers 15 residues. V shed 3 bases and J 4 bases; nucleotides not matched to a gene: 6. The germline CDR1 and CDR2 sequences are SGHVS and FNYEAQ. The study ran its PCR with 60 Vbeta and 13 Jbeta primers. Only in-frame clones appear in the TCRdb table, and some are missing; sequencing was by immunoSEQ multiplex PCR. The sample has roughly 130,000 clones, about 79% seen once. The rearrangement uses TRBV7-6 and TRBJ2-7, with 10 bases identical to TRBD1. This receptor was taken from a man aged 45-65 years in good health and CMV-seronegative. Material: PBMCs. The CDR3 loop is CASSLTTGGPYEQYF. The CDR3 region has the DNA TGTGCCAGCAGCTTGACGACAGGGGGCCCTTACGAGCAGTACTTC.